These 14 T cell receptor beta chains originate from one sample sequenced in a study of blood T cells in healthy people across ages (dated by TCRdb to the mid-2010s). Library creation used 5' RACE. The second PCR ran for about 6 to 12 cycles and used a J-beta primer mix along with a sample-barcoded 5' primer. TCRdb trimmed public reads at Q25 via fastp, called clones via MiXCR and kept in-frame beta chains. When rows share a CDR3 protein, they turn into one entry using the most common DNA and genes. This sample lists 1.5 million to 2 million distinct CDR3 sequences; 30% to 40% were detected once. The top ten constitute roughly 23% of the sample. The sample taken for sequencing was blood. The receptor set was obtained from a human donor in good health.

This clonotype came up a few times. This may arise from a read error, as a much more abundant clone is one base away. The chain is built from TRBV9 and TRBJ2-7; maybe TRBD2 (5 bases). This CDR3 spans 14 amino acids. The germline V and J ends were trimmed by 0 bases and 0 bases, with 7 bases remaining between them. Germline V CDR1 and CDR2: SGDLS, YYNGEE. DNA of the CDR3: TGTGCCAGCAGCGTAGGAGGGAACTCCTACGAGCAGTACTTC. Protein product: CASSVGGNSYEQYF.

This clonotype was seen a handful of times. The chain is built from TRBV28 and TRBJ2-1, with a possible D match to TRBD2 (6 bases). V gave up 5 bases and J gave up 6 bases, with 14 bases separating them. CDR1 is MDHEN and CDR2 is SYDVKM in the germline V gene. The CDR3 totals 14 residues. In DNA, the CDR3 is TGTGCCAGCAGTCCCCGACTAGTTCCCAATGAGCAGTTCTTC. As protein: CASSPRLVPNEQFF.

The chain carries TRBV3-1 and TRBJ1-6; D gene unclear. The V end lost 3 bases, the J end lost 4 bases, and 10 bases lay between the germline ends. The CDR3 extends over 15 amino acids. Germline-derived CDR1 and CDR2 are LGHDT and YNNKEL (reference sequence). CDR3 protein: CASSHLGGYNSPLHF. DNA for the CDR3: TGTGCCAGCAGCCACCTGGGAGGGTATAATTCACCCCTCCACTTT.

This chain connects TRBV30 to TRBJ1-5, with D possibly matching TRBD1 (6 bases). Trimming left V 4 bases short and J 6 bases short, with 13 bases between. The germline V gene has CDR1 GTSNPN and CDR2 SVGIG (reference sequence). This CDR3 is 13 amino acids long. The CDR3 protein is CAWTHGGGQPQHF. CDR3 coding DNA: TGTGCCTGGACCCACGGGGGCGGTCAGCCCCAGCATTTT.

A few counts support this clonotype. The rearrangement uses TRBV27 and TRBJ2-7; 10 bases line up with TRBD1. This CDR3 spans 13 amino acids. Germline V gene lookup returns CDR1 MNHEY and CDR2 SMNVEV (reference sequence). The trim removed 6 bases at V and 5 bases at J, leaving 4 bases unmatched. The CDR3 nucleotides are TGTGCCAGCAGGGGACAGGGGCAACACGAGCAGTACTTC. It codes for CASRGQGQHEQYF.

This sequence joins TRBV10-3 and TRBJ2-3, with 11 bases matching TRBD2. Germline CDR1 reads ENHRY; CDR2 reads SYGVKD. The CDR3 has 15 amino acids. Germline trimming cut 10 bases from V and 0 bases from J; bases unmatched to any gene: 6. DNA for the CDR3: TGTGCCACTAGCGGGGGGCGCGCTAGCACAGATACGCAGTATTTT. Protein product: CATSGGRASTDTQYF.

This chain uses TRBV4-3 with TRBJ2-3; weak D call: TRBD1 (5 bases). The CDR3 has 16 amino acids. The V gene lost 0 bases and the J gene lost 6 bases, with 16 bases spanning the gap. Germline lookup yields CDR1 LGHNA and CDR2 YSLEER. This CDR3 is CASSQDWTRRVDTQYF. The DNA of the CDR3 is TGCGCCAGCAGCCAAGACTGGACACGTAGGGTCGATACGCAGTATTTT.

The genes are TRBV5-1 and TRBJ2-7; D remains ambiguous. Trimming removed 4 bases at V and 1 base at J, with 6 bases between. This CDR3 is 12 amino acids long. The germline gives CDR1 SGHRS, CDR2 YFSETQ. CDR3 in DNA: TGCGCCAGCAGCGGCGAATCCTACGAGCAGTACTTC. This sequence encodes CASSGESYEQYF.

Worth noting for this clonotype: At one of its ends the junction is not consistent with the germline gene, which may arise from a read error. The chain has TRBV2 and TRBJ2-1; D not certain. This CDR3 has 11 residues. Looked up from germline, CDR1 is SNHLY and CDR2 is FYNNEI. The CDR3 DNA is TGCGCCAGCCCCGCAGACAATGAGCAGTTCTTC. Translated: CASPADNEQFF.

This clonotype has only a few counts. CDR3 nucleotide sequence: TGTGCCAGCAGCCAGGTTCGTAATTCGGAGACCCAGTACTTC. Protein: CASSQVRNSETQYF. The chain combines TRBV3-1 with TRBJ2-5; D gene unclear. The CDR3 has 14 residues. Looked up from germline, CDR1 is LGHDT and CDR2 is YNNKEL (reference sequence). V lost 3 bases and J lost 5, with 13 bases in between.

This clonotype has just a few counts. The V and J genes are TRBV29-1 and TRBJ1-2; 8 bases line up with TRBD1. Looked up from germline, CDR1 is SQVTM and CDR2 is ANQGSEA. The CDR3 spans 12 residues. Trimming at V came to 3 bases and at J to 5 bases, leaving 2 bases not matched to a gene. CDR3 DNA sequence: TGCAGCGTTGAGGGACAGGAGTATGGCTACACCTTC. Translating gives CSVEGQEYGYTF.

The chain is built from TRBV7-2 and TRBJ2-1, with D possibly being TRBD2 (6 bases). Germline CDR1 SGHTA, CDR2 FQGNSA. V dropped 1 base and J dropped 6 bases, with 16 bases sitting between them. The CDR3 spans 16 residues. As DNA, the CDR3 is TGTGCCAGCAGCTTAGATTCCGGGACTTACGCCAATGAGCAGTTCTTC. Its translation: CASSLDSGTYANEQFF.

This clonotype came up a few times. CDR3 sequence reads: CASSRAVRETQYF. The DNA for the CDR3 is TGTGCCAGCAGCCGGGCGGTTAGGGAGACCCAGTACTTC. The V gene is TRBV3-1, the J gene TRBJ2-5, with D unresolved. CDR1 and CDR2 (germline): LGHDT, YNNKEL (reference sequence). The V end lost 4 bases, the J end lost 5 bases, and 11 bases lay between the germline ends. The CDR3 length is 13 residues.

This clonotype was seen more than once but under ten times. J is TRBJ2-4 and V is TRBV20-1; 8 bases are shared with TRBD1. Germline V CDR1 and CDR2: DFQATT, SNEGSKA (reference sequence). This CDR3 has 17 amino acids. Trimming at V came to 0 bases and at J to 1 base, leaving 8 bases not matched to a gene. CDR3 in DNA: TGCAGTGCTAGAGATCTCAGGGGGCGCGAGGCCAAAAACATTCAGTACTTC. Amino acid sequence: CSARDLRGREAKNIQYF.